Below, 32 T cell receptor beta chains from the same sample are listed, as sequenced in a study of monozygotic twins with inflammatory bowel disease. TCRdb reprocessed the 5' RACE reads and stores each CDR3 protein as one record, lacking DNA. The sample table includes 200,000 to 250,000 distinct CDR3 sequences. Sequencing was performed on blood. The origin of the receptors is a human donor with ulcerative colitis or Crohn's disease, or a healthy co-twin of an affected twin (not recorded which).

The genes are TRBV7-6 and TRBJ1-2; TCRdb's D call of TRBD1 is untestable without DNA. The CDR3 extends over 14 amino acids. The germline gives CDR1 SGHVS, CDR2 FNYEAQ. CDR3 region: CASSLDPGGYGYTF.

CDR3 sequence: CSAPTYRDTEAFF. The chain uses TRBV20-1 and TRBJ1-1; lacking DNA, the TRBD1 call made by TCRdb goes unchecked. This CDR3 has 13 residues. From germline, CDR1 is DFQATT and CDR2 SNEGSKA (reference sequence).

V usage is TRBV20-1 and J usage is TRBJ2-1; with no DNA, the TCRdb D assignment of TRBD2 cannot be verified. The CDR3 is made up of 13 amino acids. Germline CDR1 DFQATT, CDR2 SNEGSKA (reference sequence). The CDR3 is CSASSGSANEQFF.

V gene TRBV24-1 combines with J gene TRBJ1-4. Germline V gene sequence: CDR1 KGHDR, CDR2 SFDVKD. The CDR3 is 12 residues long. CDR3 sequence: CATSDLSGSLFF.

This CDR3 reads CASSQDRGHAGELFF. V and J are TRBV5-1 and TRBJ2-2; TCRdb's D call, TRBD1, is unchecked because there is no DNA. The CDR3 loop spans 15 amino acids. Germline V CDR1 and CDR2: SGHRS, YFSETQ.

The V call is TRBV20-1, the J call TRBJ1-2. The CDR3 covers 13 residues. Per the germline V gene, CDR1 is DFQATT and CDR2 is SNEGSKA (reference sequence). This CDR3 is CSARDMNSYGYTF.

This sequence joins TRBV6-2 or TRBV6-3 and TRBJ2-3; TCRdb reports TRBD2, a call that lacks DNA to check it against. The CDR3 consists of 18 residues. Germline lookup yields CDR1 MNHEY and CDR2 SVGEGT. The CDR3 loop reads CASSYSTRLAENPDTQYF.

The V call is TRBV15, the J call TRBJ2-7. There are 11 residues in the CDR3. Germline-derived CDR1 and CDR2 are LNHNV and YYDKDF (reference sequence). The chain's CDR3 is CATSDTYEQYF.

The rearrangement uses TRBV27 and TRBJ2-7; the D gene TCRdb calls, TRBD2, cannot be checked with no DNA. The CDR3 is 17 residues long. In germline, CDR1 is MNHEY, CDR2 SMNVEV (reference sequence). The CDR3 region is CASSLVGDPDYHYEQYF.

V gene TRBV12-3 or TRBV12-4 combines with J gene TRBJ2-2; there is no DNA to check the TCRdb D call of TRBD1. CDR3 size: 16 residues. CDR3 residues: CASSPGGIVGTGELFF.

The chain couples TRBV5-1 to TRBJ1-1. CDR3 length: 14 residues. Germline CDR1 and CDR2: SGHRS and YFSETQ. The CDR3: CASRVLAENTEAFF.

This chain's CDR3 is CASSFRLVTDTQYF. The chain combines TRBV7-2 with TRBJ2-3. The CDR3 is made up of 14 amino acids. Germline CDR1 and CDR2: SGHTA and FQGNSA.

The rearrangement uses TRBV12-3 or TRBV12-4 and TRBJ2-1; with no DNA, the TCRdb D assignment of TRBD1 cannot be verified. The CDR3 totals 14 residues. The CDR3 sequence: CASRWGGSYNEQFF.

The chain recombines TRBV28 with TRBJ2-1; TCRdb calls TRBD1, which cannot be checked without DNA. Germline V gene sequence: CDR1 MDHEN, CDR2 SYDVKM. The CDR3 consists of 13 residues. The CDR3 here is CASRSRGYNEQFF.

The V call is TRBV5-1, the J call TRBJ2-1; there is no DNA to check the TCRdb D call of TRBD1. Per the germline V gene, CDR1 is SGHRS and CDR2 is YFSETQ. The CDR3 is made up of 14 amino acids. The CDR3: CASSLLQEGNEQFF.

The rearrangement uses TRBV28 and TRBJ1-5. CDR1 and CDR2 from the germline V gene are MDHEN and SYDVKM. The CDR3 loop spans 14 amino acids. CDR3 loop: CASSFWGRDQPQHF.

J is TRBJ2-7 and V is TRBV7-6; TCRdb names TRBD2, which stays unverified in the absence of DNA. Looked up from germline, CDR1 is SGHVS and CDR2 is FNYEAQ. The CDR3 has 14 amino acids. The CDR3 sequence: CASSLGSGDYEQYF.

This chain uses TRBV18 with TRBJ1-1; the D call from TCRdb, TRBD1, cannot be confirmed without DNA. CDR1 is KGHSH, CDR2 LQKENI, per germline. The CDR3 has 16 residues. The CDR3 spells CASSRGTGHMNTEAFF. The variable domain in full, with the rest retrieved from reference TRBV18 and TRBJ1-1, is NAGVMQNPRHLVRRRGQEARLRCSPMKGHSHVYWYRQLPEEGLKFMVYLQKENIIDESGMPKERFSAEFPKEGPSILRIQQVVRGDSAAYFCASSRGTGHMNTEAFFGQGTRLTVV.

This chain joins TRBV15 and TRBJ2-5; no DNA is available, so the TRBD2 call from TCRdb remains unchecked. This CDR3 contains 14 residues. The V gene's germline CDR1 is LNHNV and CDR2 YYDKDF (reference sequence). CDR3: CATSRELAGETQYF.

The chain has TRBV20-1 and TRBJ2-2; the D call from TCRdb, TRBD2, cannot be confirmed without DNA. This CDR3 contains 16 residues. In germline, CDR1 is DFQATT, CDR2 SNEGSKA (reference sequence). The CDR3 spells CSARKAASKNTGELFF.

The rearrangement uses TRBV6-6 and TRBJ2-1; the TRBD2 assignment by TCRdb is unverifiable without DNA. Germline V lookup: CDR1 MNHNY, CDR2 SVGAGI (reference sequence). The CDR3 has 14 amino acids. The CDR3 is CASSPSGGVAEQFF.

The chain is built from TRBV2 and TRBJ2-1. The germline V gene encodes CDR1 SNHLY and CDR2 FYNNEI. This CDR3 has 11 residues. This chain's CDR3 is CASMVKSEQFF.

The J gene is TRBJ2-2, the V gene TRBV5-4; the D gene TCRdb calls, TRBD2, cannot be checked with no DNA. The germline CDR1 and CDR2 sequences are SGHNT and YYREEE (reference sequence). The CDR3 loop spans 17 amino acids. The CDR3 is CASSFSGAGGFTGELFF.

The chain joins TRBV19 to TRBJ2-7; TCRdb returns TRBD1, unconfirmable since there is no DNA. The CDR3 spans 14 residues. Germline V lookup: CDR1 LNHDA, CDR2 SQIVND (reference sequence). The CDR3: CASSISDRAYEQYF.

The chain is built from TRBV12-3 or TRBV12-4 and TRBJ1-1; the D call from TCRdb, TRBD1, cannot be confirmed without DNA. CDR3 length: 15 amino acids. The CDR3 reads CASRRRQGLLTEAFF.

The rearrangement uses TRBV7-8 and TRBJ2-7; with no DNA, the TCRdb D assignment of TRBD2 cannot be verified. CDR3 length equals 16 residues. CDR1 and CDR2 from the germline V gene are SGHVS and FQNEAQ. The CDR3 here is CASSSLAGVGAYEQYF.

The chain combines TRBV5-1 with TRBJ1-1; absent DNA, TCRdb's TRBD1 call cannot be checked. The CDR3 length is 15 residues. Germline V CDR1 and CDR2: SGHRS, YFSETQ. This CDR3 reads CASSLWDIMNTEAFF.

CDR3 protein: CASGQFGDSNEKLFF. This chain joins TRBV12-5 and TRBJ1-4; no DNA is available, so the TRBD1 call from TCRdb remains unchecked. Per the germline V gene, CDR1 is LGHNT and CDR2 is FRNRAP. The CDR3 covers 15 residues.

The chain recombines TRBV12-3 or TRBV12-4 with TRBJ2-3; TCRdb reports TRBD2, a call that lacks DNA to check it against. The CDR3 contains 16 residues. The CDR3 loop is CASSPATSGNTDTQYF.

The chain combines TRBV19 with TRBJ2-5; there is no DNA to check the TCRdb D call of TRBD1. The length of the CDR3 is 16 residues. The germline gives CDR1 LNHDA, CDR2 SQIVND (reference sequence). CDR3 protein: CASSIPGDRRQETQYF.

This chain uses TRBV4-3 with TRBJ1-2. This CDR3 has 15 amino acids. Germline-derived CDR1 and CDR2 are LGHNA and YSLEER. CDR3 in amino acids: CASSPSPGPTYGYTF.

The rearrangement joins TRBV11-2 to TRBJ2-3. This CDR3 contains 15 residues. Germline-derived CDR1 and CDR2 are SGHAT and FQNNGV. The CDR3 protein is CASSLTNPNTDTQYF. The entire variable domain, with the rest obtained from reference TRBV11-2 and TRBJ2-3, is as follows: EAGVAQSPRYKIIEKRQSVAFWCNPISGHATLYWYQQILGQGPKLLIQFQNNGVVDDSQLPKDRFSAERLKGVDSTLKIQPAKLEDSAVYLCASSLTNPNTDTQYFGPGTRLTVL.